Detailed here is one T cell receptor beta chain. All participating donors were Caucasian adults from Nashville, Tennessee. The sample is drawn from a study of shared clonotypes between healthy human individuals. Study context: Each donor's CD8 memory used one plate, CD8 naive two, each CD4 subset three.

For each subset, genomic DNA was distributed in equal portions over several immunoSEQ plates. Methods used by the authors: Filtering differed since immunoSEQ provided only junctions, with no quality scores. Data came from immunoSEQ multiplex PCR; TCRdb stores just in-frame clones and leaves some out. That table furnishes V, J and clone size, whereas the DNA furnished D and trimming. The sample has 2 million to 3 million clones, around 90% seen once; the top ten hold over 0.12%. This CDR3 is 15 amino acids long. Trimming shortened V by 3 bases and J by 5 bases, and 15 bases separated the two germline ends. The germline V gene encodes CDR1 SGHTA and CDR2 FQGNSA.

The J gene is TRBJ2-3, the V gene TRBV7-2; maybe TRBD2 (6 bases). The sample taken for sequencing was naive CD4+ T cells sorted from blood. As for subset: CD45RA+ positively selected. The clonotype was recovered from a man between 18 and 29 years old in good health. In DNA form, the CDR3 reads TGTGCCAGCAGCTTCAGCGGGCTGAGGGGAGATACGCAGTATTTT. As protein: CASSFSGLRGDTQYF. The full variable domain, rest sourced from reference TRBV7-2 and TRBJ2-3, is GAGVSQSPSNKVTEKGKDVELRCDPISGHTALYWYRQSLGQGLEFLIYFQGNSAPDKSGLPSDRFSAERTGGSVSTLTIQRTQQEDSAVYLCASSFSGLRGDTQYFGPGTRLTVL.